This T cell receptor beta chain appears in the sequencing data of a study of blood T cell repertoires in COVID-19 (dated by TCRdb to about 2020). Context from the whole study: Samples covering the acute and convalescent phases of COVID-19 were provided by collaborators in the United States, Italy and Spain. The material from the prospective study consisted of cDNA or gDNA derived from T cells, B-cell-depleted T cells, or PBMCs. The dataset comprised deeply sampled blood TCRbeta repertoires from subjects exposed to, actively infected with, or recovered from COVID-19. A freely available public database, intended as a resource for researchers studying the immune response to SARS-CoV-2, is where the repertoires were released. The samples were drawn from two sources: the first 160 participants of the ongoing ImmuneRACE study, and 950 to 1,500 subjects contributed by 6 global collaborators. A de-identified subject ID, COVID-19 status, age in years and sex were almost always included in the sample metadata. Where available, HLA class I and class II types were taken from metadata supplied by the sample provider and were not determined by assay-based typing.

TCRbeta CDR3 regions were amplified from genomic DNA using the immunoSEQ Assay, a bias-controlled multiplex PCR. Regarding the original processing steps: Nucleated cell counts per sample were estimated from amplification of reference gene primers within the assay. Sequence reads were collapsed and filtered to measure the absolute abundance of every unique TCRbeta CDR3 rearrangement. Productive Simpson clonality was computed per sample as the square root of Simpson's diversity index over productive rearrangements. In its TCRdb copy, this immuneACCESS table keeps in-frame sequences only and misses some clones. Where compared with another copy, unresolved V genes explain less than half of these, and the others have no known cause. That table gives V, J and clone size, and the DNA gave D and trimming. The sample includes 100,000 to 150,000 clones, with approximately 80% observed a single time. In total, the top ten clones hold about a sixth of the sample.

Results the study describes overall, beyond this receptor: How much clinical and demographic metadata was included differed by source and by participant, and the metadata was provided uncurated.

Sequences SGDLS (CDR1) and YYNGEE (CDR2) are obtained from the germline V gene. The V end gives up 4 bases and the J end 7 bases, leaving 8 bases in the junction not matched to a gene. Its CDR3 holds 15 amino acids, cysteine through phenylalanine. Only the CDR3 DNA is retained, 45 bases long and in frame from the first base. Turning to this clone: Its antigen is still unknown. Qualities for individual bases were not recorded, and no much larger clone is one base off.

Each collaborating institution followed its own protocols to collect whole blood in K2EDTA tubes. Collaborator samples were shipped for TCRbeta analysis as frozen whole blood, isolated PBMCs, or DNA extracted from either sample type. The specimen was peripheral blood. This TCR was recovered from a woman between 45 and 65 years old with acute or convalescent COVID-19. In this chain, TRBV9 is recombined with TRBJ1-6; 7 bases in the junction line up with TRBD1. The CDR3 loop reads CASSKNRGYNSPLHF. The DNA sequence reads TGTGCCAGCAGCAAAAACAGGGGTTACAATTCACCCCTCCACTTT.